Listed here are 27 T cell receptor beta chains from one sample, sequenced in a study of CXCR3-negative and CXCR3-positive naive CD8 T cells. Through 5' RACE with UMI labels, the TRB cDNA libraries were prepared. TCRdb reanalyzed the 5' RACE reads, giving one entry per CDR3 protein sequence and no DNA. The sample totals nearly 45,000 distinct CDR3 sequences. The specimen was memory CD8+ T cells from blood. These receptors were taken from a human donor in good health. Some clones in this sample may be carry-over from other donors' samples.

This sequence joins TRBV6-2 or TRBV6-3 and TRBJ2-6. There are 17 residues in the CDR3. CDR1 is MNHEY, CDR2 SVGEGT, per germline. CDR3 residues: CASSSGGDTSGANVLTF.

The chain is built from TRBV28 and TRBJ2-7. Germline V gene lookup returns CDR1 MDHEN and CDR2 SYDVKM. The CDR3 has 12 residues. The CDR3 loop reads CASSLGQTEQYF.

The J gene is TRBJ2-3, the V gene TRBV12-3 or TRBV12-4; absent DNA, TCRdb's TRBD1 call cannot be checked. There are 17 residues in the CDR3. This chain's CDR3 is CASSLVGTGTSTDTQYF.

The J gene is TRBJ2-4, the V gene TRBV5-1; the TRBD1 assignment by TCRdb is unverifiable without DNA. This CDR3 is built from 15 residues. The V gene's germline CDR1 is SGHRS and CDR2 YFSETQ. The CDR3 loop reads CASSLAPGQKNIQYF.

V is TRBV28 and J is TRBJ2-7; TCRdb indicates TRBD2, and absent DNA this call remains unverified. This CDR3 has 16 residues. Per the germline V gene, CDR1 is MDHEN and CDR2 is SYDVKM. The CDR3 is CASSPTGTSGSYEQYF.

This chain connects TRBV4-3 to TRBJ2-4; TCRdb's assignment of TRBD1 cannot be checked, as there is no DNA. The germline V gene encodes CDR1 LGHNA and CDR2 YSLEER. This CDR3 spans 19 amino acids. This CDR3 is CASSQDRFGQGSAKNIQYF.

This chain joins TRBV28 and TRBJ1-5. CDR1 and CDR2 from the germline V gene are MDHEN and SYDVKM. This CDR3 contains 14 residues. The CDR3 here is CASSLQLESGPQHF. Full variable domain (remainder filled in from reference TRBV28 and TRBJ1-5): DVKVTQSSRYLVKRTGEKVFLECVQDMDHENMFWYRQDPGLGLRLIYFSYDVKMKEKGDIPEGYSVSREKKERFSLILESASTNQTSMYLCASSLQLESGPQHFGDGTRLSIL.

The rearrangement links TRBV11-1 to TRBJ2-2. Germline assignment: CDR1 SGHAT and CDR2 FQDESV (reference sequence). There are 13 residues in the CDR3. Here the CDR3 reads CASSFGWTGELFF.

This chain connects TRBV20-1 to TRBJ2-4; TCRdb's D gene call, TRBD2, goes unchecked for lack of DNA. This CDR3 is built from 15 residues. Germline CDR1 DFQATT, CDR2 SNEGSKA (reference sequence). The CDR3 protein is CSVGASGGGQNIQYF.

J is TRBJ2-1 and V is TRBV29-1; TCRdb lists TRBD2, though no DNA is available to test this call. Germline loops: CDR1 SQVTM, CDR2 ANQGSEA. This CDR3 comprises 15 residues. CDR3 sequence: CSVVSGEESYNEQFF.

The J gene is TRBJ2-1, the V gene TRBV11-2. The length of the CDR3 is 14 residues. CDR1 SGHAT and CDR2 FQNNGV come from the germline V gene. CDR3 sequence reads: CASSFLASDDEQFF.

The gene calls are TRBV20-1 and TRBJ1-1; TCRdb lists TRBD1, though no DNA is available to test this call. The CDR3 length is 19 residues. Germline values: CDR1 DFQATT, CDR2 SNEGSKA (reference sequence). The CDR3 region is CSARLLRDRGRISNTEAFF.

The chain carries TRBV6-4 and TRBJ2-3; TCRdb picks TRBD2, but there is no DNA to check that call. CDR3 length: 15 amino acids. Germline V gene lookup returns CDR1 MRHNA and CDR2 SNTAGT. CDR3 loop: CASSEDSGALDTQYF.

The J gene is TRBJ1-1, the V gene TRBV29-1; there is no DNA to check the TCRdb D call of TRBD1. The length of the CDR3 is 15 residues. The V gene's germline CDR1 is SQVTM and CDR2 ANQGSEA. CDR3 residues: CSVEWSDRVNTEAFF.

This chain links TRBV29-1 with TRBJ1-1; TCRdb designates TRBD1, a call that cannot be tested without DNA. CDR3 length: 14 residues. Germline loops: CDR1 SQVTM, CDR2 ANQGSEA. CDR3 amino acids: CSVAEPGTGGIIFF.

The rearrangement links TRBV10-3 to TRBJ1-2; TCRdb reports TRBD1, a call that lacks DNA to check it against. The CDR3 has 14 residues. Germline lookup yields CDR1 ENHRY and CDR2 SYGVKD. Here the CDR3 reads CAISEPGQTYGYTF.

V usage is TRBV5-1 and J usage is TRBJ2-1; TCRdb's D call, TRBD2, is unchecked because there is no DNA. Germline CDR1 reads SGHRS; CDR2 reads YFSETQ. This CDR3 has 15 amino acids. This CDR3 reads CASRVAGSSYNEQFF.

CDR3 sequence reads: CASSAGPFTYQETQYF. This rearrangement joins TRBV27 to TRBJ2-5; TCRdb picks TRBD2, but there is no DNA to check that call. This CDR3 has 16 residues. Germline-derived CDR1 and CDR2 are MNHEY and SMNVEV (reference sequence).

The chain is built from TRBV4-2 and TRBJ2-3; TCRdb returns TRBD2, unconfirmable since there is no DNA. Germline-derived CDR1 and CDR2 are LGHNA and YNFKEQ. CDR3 size: 15 residues. The CDR3 sequence: CASTVGPVNTDTQYF.

The gene calls are TRBV20-1 and TRBJ2-7; TCRdb calls TRBD2, which cannot be checked without DNA. The CDR3 consists of 13 residues. Looked up from germline, CDR1 is DFQATT and CDR2 is SNEGSKA (reference sequence). CDR3 amino acids: CSAQSSGTYEQYF.

CDR3 loop: CASSSGQGGSYEQYF. V and J are TRBV7-6 and TRBJ2-7; TCRdb selects TRBD1, and the lack of DNA leaves this call unchecked. The CDR3 length is 15 residues. Germline lookup yields CDR1 SGHVS and CDR2 FNYEAQ.

The gene calls are TRBV29-1 and TRBJ2-1; TCRdb gives TRBD1 as the D gene, but with no DNA this cannot be confirmed. Germline CDR1 SQVTM, CDR2 ANQGSEA. CDR3 length equals 12 residues. CDR3 sequence: CSGGDREIEQFF.

V usage is TRBV5-1 and J usage is TRBJ2-7; TCRdb outputs TRBD2, but without DNA this stays unchecked. This CDR3 has 15 amino acids. The germline V gene encodes CDR1 SGHRS and CDR2 YFSETQ. This CDR3 is CASSLVQLGLDEQYF. Filled out from reference TRBV5-1 and TRBJ2-7, the complete variable domain reads KAGVTQTPRYLIKTRGQQVTLSCSPISGHRSVSWYQQTPGQGLQFLFEYFSETQRNKGNFPGRFSGRQFSNSRSEMNVSTLELGDSALYLCASSLVQLGLDEQYFGPGTRLTVT.

CDR3 residues: CATSRSDESTNEKLFF. The chain joins TRBV15 to TRBJ1-4. In germline, CDR1 is LNHNV, CDR2 YYDKDF (reference sequence). The CDR3 runs 16 residues.

The genes are TRBV20-1 and TRBJ1-4; TCRdb selects TRBD1, and the lack of DNA leaves this call unchecked. The CDR3 sequence is 13 residues long. Germline V lookup: CDR1 DFQATT, CDR2 SNEGSKA (reference sequence). CDR3 region: CSAPQGPNEKLFF.

This chain uses TRBV7-9 with TRBJ2-1; the D call of TRBD1 rests on TCRdb alone, since no DNA is present to check it. Per the germline V gene, CDR1 is SEHNR and CDR2 is FQNEAQ (reference sequence). This CDR3 contains 15 residues. CDR3 region: CASSSGQGIYNEQFF.

V is TRBV27 and J is TRBJ2-1; with no DNA, the TCRdb D assignment of TRBD1 cannot be verified. In germline, CDR1 is MNHEY, CDR2 SMNVEV (reference sequence). This CDR3 is 13 amino acids long. The CDR3 spells CASSFPGNNEQFF.